This T cell receptor (beta chain) was documented in a study of T cells in Graves' hyperthyroidism and ophthalmopathy. Study-level results: Separation of ophthalmopathy from stable hyperthyroidism was achieved by a 13 V-J model.

Researchers amplified the TCR beta CDR3 regions from RNA transcripts. HTBI primers were the set used in a first-round RT-PCR of the TCR CDR3. TCRdb re-analysed the multiplex PCR reads in MiXCR, keeping a single row per CDR3 protein. There are approximately 700,000 distinct CDR3 sequences in the sample; 40% to 55% occur only once, and more than 7% lies in the top ten. The CDR3 totals 13 residues. V lost 8 bases and J lost 3, with 13 bases in between. This clonotype was seen more than once but under ten times. Its antigen remains unknown. The specimen sequenced was peripheral blood or thyroid tissue (not recorded which). This chain links TRBV12-3 or TRBV12-4 with TRBJ1-1, with D possibly being TRBD1 (6 bases). This TCR came from an adult man with Graves' disease, either hyperthyroidism or ophthalmopathy (not recorded which). Here the CDR3 reads CASRNREYTEAFF. The CDR3 nucleotides read TGTGCCAGCCGGAACAGGGAGTACACTGAAGCTTTCTTT.